Here is one T cell receptor (beta chain) with its context. The data are from a study of technical replicates of blood from a handful of donors. Trimming pared 0 bases from V and 5 bases from J, leaving 17 bases between. The CDR3 runs 16 residues. Generated by immunoSEQ multiplex PCR, the TCRdb table keeps only in-frame clones and is missing some. Found here are more than 75,000 clones, 95% to 96% of them singletons; the top ten hold about 0.41%. Sequenced input: T cells isolated from PBMCs. The TCR originated in a human donor in good health. The chain uses TRBV5-7 and TRBJ1-1; D gene ambiguous. TRBV5-7 carries the ORF label, with uncertain function. DNA of the CDR3: TGTGCCAGCAGCTTGGCCTCTGGGGAAGCGGCAACTGAAGCTTTCTTT. This encodes CASSLASGEAATEAFF.